This TCR beta chain is drawn from a study of vaccination and CD4 T cells after COVID-19. At the level of the study: Post-vaccine sample collection happened at a median of roughly 72 days after dose two, ranging 14 to 241. Overlapping spike peptides from SARS-CoV-2, HCoV-NL63, HCoV-OC43 and HCoV-229E served to stimulate the cells.

CD4+ T cells that had been cultured provided DNA sequenced with the Oncomine TCR Beta short-read assay. One entry per CDR3 protein, called by TCRdb with MiXCR from the PCR reads. The sample shows around 12,000 distinct CDR3 sequences, around 35% of them seen only once. Germline CDR1 reads MNHNS; CDR2 reads SASEGT. This CDR3 has 15 amino acids. The V end was cut by 6 bases, the J end by 0 bases, with 12 bases between. Stated treatment: roughly ten-day PBMC culture with coronavirus spike peptide pools or control peptides (ViraFEST assay). ViraFEST used peptide pools to expand antigen-specific T cells and subsequently sequenced their TCRs. This clonotype was recorded a few times. As yet, its antigen is unknown.

The genes are TRBV6-1 and TRBJ1-3, with unresolved D. This receptor was identified in a human donor with COVID-19. Sequencing was carried out using cultured CD4+ T cells from blood. Here the CDR3 DNA reads TGTGCCAGCAGGGACGGAGGTGGCTCTGGAAACACCATATATTTT. Translated, it gives CASRDGGGSGNTIYF.